Below, 22 T cell receptor beta chains from the same sample are listed, as sequenced in a study of CD8 T cells in Susac syndrome. RNA, at 0.5 to 1 ug, was reverse transcribed with random hexamers. TCRdb reanalysed the immunoSEQ multiplex PCR reads using MiXCR and keeps one entry per CDR3 protein. The sample has a few hundred thousand distinct CDR3 sequences, 92% seen once. Sequencing was done on a sample of CD8+ T cells from PBMCs. All receptors derive from a human donor with multiple sclerosis.

V is TRBV7-9 and J is TRBJ2-1; D uncertain. Germline assignment: CDR1 SEHNR and CDR2 FQNEAQ (reference sequence). The CDR3 has 11 residues. The ends were cut back, 2 bases at V and 10 bases at J, with 6 bases in the middle. The CDR3: CASSLTREQFF. The CDR3 DNA reads as TGTGCCAGCAGCTTAACCAGGGAGCAGTTCTTC.

This clonotype was detected only once. V is TRBV12-3 or TRBV12-4 and J is TRBJ1-1, with TRBD1 matching over 7 bases. The CDR3 extends over 15 amino acids. J lost 0 bases, V lost 7 bases, and 8 bases had no gene match. CDR3 sequence reads: CASNYWGQLNTEAFF. CDR3 bases: TGTGCCAGCAACTACTGGGGACAGTTGAACACTGAAGCTTTCTTT.

This clonotype appeared once. The chain has TRBV29-1 and TRBJ2-1; perhaps TRBD2 as D (6 bases). V dropped 1 base and J dropped 3 bases, with 10 bases sitting between them. Germline V gene data show CDR1 as SQVTM and CDR2 as ANQGSEA. The CDR3 consists of 14 residues. CDR3 loop: CSVEASGLYNEQFF. The CDR3 DNA reads as TGCAGCGTTGAAGCCTCGGGACTCTACAATGAGCAGTTCTTC.

The chain uses TRBV9 and TRBJ1-5; no clear D. Per the germline V gene, CDR1 is SGDLS and CDR2 is YYNGEE. V was cut by 0 bases and J by 6 bases, with 7 bases left in between. The CDR3 contains 13 residues. The CDR3 sequence is CASSVGEGQPQHF. The CDR3 nucleotides are TGTGCCAGCAGCGTAGGGGAAGGTCAGCCCCAGCATTTT.

The chain joins TRBV7-8 to TRBJ2-1; 7 nucleotides agree with TRBD1. With V trimmed by 2 bases and J by 10 bases, 2 bases remained unmatched. The CDR3 consists of 12 residues. CDR1 and CDR2 (germline): SGHVS, FQNEAQ. CDR3 residues: CASSLRGQEQFF. The CDR3 DNA is TGTGCCAGCAGCTTACGGGGACAGGAGCAGTTCTTC.

This chain uses TRBV9 with TRBJ2-1, with 9 bases aligning to TRBD2. Germline V CDR1 and CDR2: SGDLS, YYNGEE. CDR3 length: 15 residues. J lost 3 bases, V lost 5 bases, and 6 bases had no gene match. The CDR3 coding sequence is TGTGCCAGCAGGGGGGCTAGCGGGGACTACAATGAGCAGTTCTTC. This translates into CASRGASGDYNEQFF. The full variable domain, with the rest looked up from reference TRBV9 and TRBJ2-1, is DSGVTQTPKHLITATGQRVTLRCSPRSGDLSVYWYQQSLDQGLQFLIQYYNGEERAKGNILERFSAQQFPDLHSELNLSSLELGDSALYFCASRGASGDYNEQFFGPGTRLTVL.

The chain uses TRBV4-1 and TRBJ2-7, with 14 bases aligning to TRBD2. Germline CDR1 and CDR2: MGHRA and YSYEKL. The ends lost 0 bases at V and 7 bases at J; junction bases unmatched: 2. The CDR3 is made up of 15 amino acids. The CDR3 here is CASSQEGLAGDEQYF. The CDR3 DNA is TGCGCCAGCAGCCAAGAGGGACTAGCGGGAGATGAGCAGTACTTC.

This chain connects TRBV7-9 to TRBJ2-5; 9 positions agree with TRBD2. The CDR3 totals 15 residues. V lost 5 bases to trimming and J lost 5 bases; unmatched junction nucleotides: 9. CDR1 SEHNR and CDR2 FQNEAQ come from the germline V gene (reference sequence). CDR3 region: CASSPERGDYETQYF. CDR3 DNA: TGTGCCAGCAGCCCCGAGCGGGGGGACTATGAGACCCAGTACTTC.

CDR3 in amino acids: CSASGGTGMYEQFF. Written as DNA, the CDR3 is TGCAGTGCTAGTGGCGGGACGGGGATGTATGAGCAGTTCTTC. This sequence joins TRBV20-1 and TRBJ2-1; weak D call: TRBD2 (6 bases). V was clipped by 3 bases and J by 8 bases, with 17 bases between them. Germline CDR1 DFQATT, CDR2 SNEGSKA (reference sequence). This CDR3 spans 14 amino acids.

V usage is TRBV10-3 and J usage is TRBJ2-7; 10 bases are a match to TRBD1. Trimming cost V 2 bases and J 6 bases; bases outside gene matches: 4. CDR3 length: 14 residues. Per germline, CDR1 ENHRY and CDR2 SYGVKD. The CDR3 DNA reads as TGTGCCATCAGTGAGCCGGGACAGGGGCCCGAGCAGTACTTC. This encodes CAISEPGQGPEQYF.

The J gene is TRBJ2-1, the V gene TRBV19; TRBD2 aligns across 9 bases. J gave up 3 bases and V 10 bases, and 4 bases lay outside the gene matches. The germline gives CDR1 LNHDA, CDR2 SQIVND (reference sequence). CDR3 size: 13 residues. CDR3 sequence: CATGLALYNEQFF. The CDR3 DNA sequence: TGTGCCACAGGACTAGCGCTCTACAATGAGCAGTTCTTC.

The chain links TRBV13 to TRBJ2-7; 7 nucleotides align to TRBD1. The CDR3 loop spans 15 amino acids. Per germline, CDR1 PRHDT and CDR2 FYEKMQ (reference sequence). Germline trimming cut 3 bases from V and 5 bases from J; bases unmatched to any gene: 10. CDR3 nucleotide sequence: TGTGCCAGCAGCTTCCCGGGACAGTTAGTTCACGAGCAGTACTTC. It encodes CASSFPGQLVHEQYF.

V is TRBV20-1 and J is TRBJ1-2, with 7 bases identical to TRBD1. Germline V gene sequence: CDR1 DFQATT, CDR2 SNEGSKA (reference sequence). Germline trimming cut 0 bases from V and 6 bases from J; bases unmatched to any gene: 7. This CDR3 has 14 residues. The CDR3 nucleotides are TGCAGTGCTAGAGATAGAGGGGGCGGAAATGGCTACACCTTC. Translating it yields CSARDRGGGNGYTF.

The chain uses TRBV27 and TRBJ2-2, with 11 bases aligning to TRBD2. Germline V CDR1 and CDR2: MNHEY, SMNVEV (reference sequence). The V gene end was trimmed by 6 bases and the J gene end by 4 bases; junction bases not matched to a gene: 4. CDR3 length: 15 residues. CDR3 DNA: TGTGCCAGCAGCTTACTAGCGGGAGTCACCGGGGAGCTGTTTTTT. Its translation is CASSLLAGVTGELFF.

This chain links TRBV4-1 with TRBJ2-4, with a weak D call TRBD1 (6 bases). Trimming left V 0 bases short and J 5 bases short, with 11 bases between. The CDR3 spans 15 residues. From germline, CDR1 is MGHRA and CDR2 YSYEKL. The CDR3 here is CASSQDRTVENIQYF. CDR3 in DNA: TGCGCCAGCAGCCAAGATCGGACAGTGGAAAACATTCAGTACTTC.

The V gene is TRBV9, the J gene TRBJ2-5; 8 nucleotides agree with TRBD2. The CDR3 length is 14 residues. The germline gives CDR1 SGDLS, CDR2 YYNGEE. V lost 5 bases and J lost 2; bases outside the gene matches: 5. CDR3 loop: CASSIGRDQETQYF. CDR3 sequence (DNA): TGTGCCAGCAGTATCGGGAGGGATCAAGAGACCCAGTACTTC.

Turning to this clonotype: One end of the junction varies from germline; a read error may be responsible. V is TRBV12-3 or TRBV12-4 and J is TRBJ2-7; weak D call: TRBD1 (5 bases). The CDR3 totals 12 residues. CDR3 amino acids: CASSLGALLIDF. CDR3 in DNA: TGTGCCAGCAGTCTAGGGGCCTTATTAATCGACTTC.

This chain connects TRBV4-1 to TRBJ1-6; 10 bases agree with TRBD1. Germline-derived CDR1 and CDR2 are MGHRA and YSYEKL. V lost 0 bases, J lost 10 bases, and 6 bases stayed unmatched. This CDR3 has 16 residues. Written as DNA, the CDR3 is TGCGCCAGCAGCCAAGATCTGACAGGGGGCATATCACCCCTCCACTTT. Translation: CASSQDLTGGISPLHF.

The chain carries TRBV12-5 and TRBJ2-2, with 8 nucleotides matching TRBD2. The germline V gene has CDR1 LGHNT and CDR2 FRNRAP. This CDR3 contains 16 residues. V lost 6 bases, J lost 3 bases, and 9 bases stayed unmatched. CDR3 residues: CASGPGLGRDTGELFF. The CDR3 DNA reads TGTGCTAGTGGACCGGGACTAGGAAGGGACACCGGGGAGCTGTTTTTT.

Points on this clonotype: One end of the junction varies from germline; a read error may be responsible. The rearrangement uses TRBV7-9 and TRBJ2-7; 10 bases match TRBD2. The CDR3 totals 14 residues. Germline loops: CDR1 SEHNR, CDR2 FQNEAQ (reference sequence). The DNA of the CDR3 is TGTGCCAGCAGCCTAGCGGGAGAGACCCCCAGAAAGTACTTC. Amino acid sequence: CASSLAGETPRKYF.

The chain carries TRBV27 and TRBJ1-1; D may be TRBD1 (5 bases). The germline V and J ends were trimmed by 3 bases and 5 bases, with 16 bases remaining between them. The CDR3 length is 15 residues. The germline gives CDR1 MNHEY, CDR2 SMNVEV (reference sequence). The CDR3 here is CASSFGQRGTTEAFF. CDR3 bases: TGTGCCAGCAGTTTCGGGCAGAGGGGAACAACTGAAGCTTTCTTT.

The rearrangement uses TRBV4-1 and TRBJ2-1; 13 bases align to TRBD2. Germline CDR1 MGHRA, CDR2 YSYEKL. V gave up 4 bases and J gave up 6 bases; unmatched junction bases: 18. The CDR3 has 20 residues. The DNA for the CDR3 is TGCGCCAGCAGCCCTTACACCGGGACTAGCGGGACCAATTCTCTCAATGAGCAGTTCTTC. This sequence encodes CASSPYTGTSGTNSLNEQFF.